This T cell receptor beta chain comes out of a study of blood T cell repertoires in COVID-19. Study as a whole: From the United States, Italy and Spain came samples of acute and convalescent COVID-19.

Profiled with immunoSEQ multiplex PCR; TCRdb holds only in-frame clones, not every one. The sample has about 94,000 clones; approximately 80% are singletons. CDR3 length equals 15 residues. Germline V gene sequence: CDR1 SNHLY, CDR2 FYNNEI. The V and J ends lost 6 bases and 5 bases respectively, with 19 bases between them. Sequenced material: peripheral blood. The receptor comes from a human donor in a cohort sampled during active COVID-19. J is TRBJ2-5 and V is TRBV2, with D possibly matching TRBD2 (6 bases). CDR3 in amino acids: CASSDIRGSGETQYF. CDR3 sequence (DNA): TGTGCCAGCAGCGATATCCGGGGGTCGGGGGAGACCCAGTACTTC.